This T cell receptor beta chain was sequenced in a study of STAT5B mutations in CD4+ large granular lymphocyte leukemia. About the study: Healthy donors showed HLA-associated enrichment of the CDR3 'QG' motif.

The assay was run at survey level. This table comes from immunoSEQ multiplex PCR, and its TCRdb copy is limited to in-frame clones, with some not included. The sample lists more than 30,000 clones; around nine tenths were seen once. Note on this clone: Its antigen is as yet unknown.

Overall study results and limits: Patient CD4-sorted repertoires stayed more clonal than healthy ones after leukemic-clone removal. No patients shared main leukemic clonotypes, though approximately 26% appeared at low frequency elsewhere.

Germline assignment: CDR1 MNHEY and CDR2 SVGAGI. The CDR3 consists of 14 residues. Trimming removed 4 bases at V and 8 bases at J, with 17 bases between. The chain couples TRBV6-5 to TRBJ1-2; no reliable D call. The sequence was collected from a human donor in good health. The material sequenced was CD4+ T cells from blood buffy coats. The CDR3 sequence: CASSSPVLGSGYTF. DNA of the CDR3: TGTGCCAGCAGTTCTCCGGTGTTGGGAAGCGGCTACACCTTC.